Shown below are 16 T cell receptor beta chains from a single sample sequenced in a study of T cell repertoires in cytomegalovirus infection. No antigen has been identified for these receptors. A single record per CDR3 protein comes from TCRdb applying MiXCR to the reads. In the table there are 680,000 or so distinct CDR3 sequences, 33% of which are singletons. The source was cultured PBMCs, collected from culture after CMV antigen stimulation. The source of these receptors is a human donor in good health (CMV status not recorded). Some clones in this sample may be carry-over from other donors' samples.

The chain carries TRBV29-1 and TRBJ2-3; a possible D gene is TRBD2 (5 bases). CDR3 size: 13 residues. Germline lookup yields CDR1 SQVTM and CDR2 ANQGSEA. Trimming shortened V by 6 bases and J by 2 bases, and 12 bases separated the two germline ends. CDR3 in DNA: TGCAGCGTCGAGGGAGCAGTCACAGATACGCAGTATTTT. Amino acids: CSVEGAVTDTQYF.

The chain uses TRBV5-4 and TRBJ1-6; D is unclear. The CDR3 has 17 amino acids. Germline-derived CDR1 and CDR2 are SGHNT and YYREEE (reference sequence). V was clipped by 5 bases and J by 7 bases, with 22 bases between them. The CDR3 region is CASSEAGQGPGNSPLHF. CDR3 sequence (DNA): TGTGCCAGCAGTGAGGCCGGTCAAGGCCCGGGAAATTCACCCCTCCACTTT.

Turning to this clonotype: The junction shows a germline mismatch at one end, possibly a read error. This rearrangement joins TRBV12-5 to TRBJ2-7; D remains ambiguous. The CDR3 totals 13 residues. Per germline, CDR1 LGHNT and CDR2 FRNRAP. In DNA form, the CDR3 reads TGTGCTAGTGTTTTGGACGGAAACTACGAGCAGTACTTC. It codes for CASVLDGNYEQYF.

The rearrangement uses TRBV6-2 or TRBV6-3 and TRBJ2-3; D is unclear. CDR1 is MNHEY and CDR2 is SVGEGT in the germline V gene. The CDR3 is 14 residues long. V dropped 2 bases and J dropped 2 bases, with 8 bases sitting between them. The CDR3 is CASSYGSLTDTQYF. The CDR3 DNA reads as TGTGCCAGCAGTTACGGGTCTCTCACAGATACGCAGTATTTT.

The chain has TRBV30 and TRBJ1-3, with D hard to call. V dropped 4 bases and J dropped 0 bases, with 13 bases sitting between them. The V gene's germline CDR1 is GTSNPN and CDR2 SVGIG (reference sequence). The CDR3 length is 15 residues. CDR3 coding DNA: TGTGCCTGGATTGAACGCCTCTCCTCTGGAAACACCATATATTTT. Its protein is CAWIERLSSGNTIYF.

V usage is TRBV30 and J usage is TRBJ2-1; TRBD2 matches 8 bases. V was clipped by 0 bases and J by 4 bases; unmatched bases: 2. CDR3 length equals 14 residues. The germline V gene encodes CDR1 GTSNPN and CDR2 SVGIG (reference sequence). CDR3 nucleotides: TGTGCCTGGAGTGTAATAGCGGGATACAATGAGCAGTTCTTC. Amino acid sequence: CAWSVIAGYNEQFF.

This chain uses TRBV5-4 with TRBJ1-1; the D gene is possibly TRBD1 (6 bases). The CDR3 runs to 12 residues. The V and J ends lost 2 bases and 12 bases respectively, with 14 bases between them. Germline CDR1 is SGHNT and CDR2 is YYREEE (reference sequence). As DNA, the CDR3 is TGTGCCAGCAGCTTAGGGGTACAGGGTACTTTCTTT. It codes for CASSLGVQGTFF.

The CDR3 protein is CASRRLAGSEGNEQFF. For the CDR3, the DNA is TGCGCCAGCAGACGACTAGCGGGATCTGAAGGCAATGAGCAGTTCTTC. The chain employs TRBV5-1 and TRBJ2-1, with 11 bases matching TRBD2. V lost 5 bases to trimming and J lost 6 bases; unmatched junction nucleotides: 10. CDR1 SGHRS and CDR2 YFSETQ come from the germline V gene. CDR3 length: 16 amino acids. The entire variable domain, with the rest obtained from reference TRBV5-1 and TRBJ2-1, is as follows: KAGVTQTPRYLIKTRGQQVTLSCSPISGHRSVSWYQQTPGQGLQFLFEYFSETQRNKGNFPGRFSGRQFSNSRSEMNVSTLELGDSALYLCASRRLAGSEGNEQFFGPGTRLTVL.

This clonotype came up many times. The chain is built from TRBV7-2 and TRBJ2-3; a possible D gene is TRBD1 (6 bases). Germline loops: CDR1 SGHTA, CDR2 FQGNSA. The CDR3 extends over 14 amino acids. Trimming removed 5 bases at V and 5 bases at J, with 14 bases between. The CDR3 DNA sequence: TGTGCCAGCAGCGGCCAGGGGTTCGAAGATACGCAGTATTTT. It yields the protein CASSGQGFEDTQYF.

The rearrangement uses TRBV6-5 and TRBJ1-2; D is ambiguous. Germline CDR1 MNHEY, CDR2 SVGAGI. The CDR3 has 12 residues. V was shortened by 0 bases and J by 8 bases, with 7 bases between the two germline ends. In DNA, the CDR3 is TGTGCCAGCAGTTACTCCGTCGGCGGCTACACCTTC. Translation gives CASSYSVGGYTF.

Ten or more counts support this clonotype. This chain uses TRBV7-2 with TRBJ2-3; no clear D gene. This CDR3 comprises 14 residues. V was pared by 0 bases and J by 7 bases, with 11 bases between. Germline V CDR1 and CDR2: SGHTA, FQGNSA. The CDR3 region has the DNA TGTGCCAGCAGCTTAGCCGGACGTTTGAATACGCAGTATTTT. The encoded protein is CASSLAGRLNTQYF. Using reference TRBV7-2 and TRBJ2-3 for the parts outside the CDR3, the full variable domain is GAGVSQSPSNKVTEKGKDVELRCDPISGHTALYWYRQSLGQGLEFLIYFQGNSAPDKSGLPSDRFSAERTGGSVSTLTIQRTQQEDSAVYLCASSLAGRLNTQYFGPGTRLTVL.

The chain employs TRBV7-2 and TRBJ1-6; a weak D match, TRBD1 (6 bases). Trimming took 4 bases from V and 10 from J, leaving 20 bases between them. CDR1 is SGHTA and CDR2 is FQGNSA in the germline V gene. The CDR3 spans 16 residues. The CDR3 protein is CASSSTGQRGYSPLHF. The CDR3 nucleotides read TGTGCCAGCAGCTCGACCGGACAGAGGGGGTACTCACCCCTCCACTTT.

This chain links TRBV5-4 with TRBJ2-2; 9 bases map to TRBD2. V lost 4 bases and J lost 7; bases outside the gene matches: 11. The CDR3 extends over 16 amino acids. The germline V gene has CDR1 SGHNT and CDR2 YYREEE (reference sequence). CDR3 bases: TGTGCCAGCAGCCCAGGTAGCGGGAGTTCGGACGGGGAGCTGTTTTTT. It yields the protein CASSPGSGSSDGELFF.

This rearrangement joins TRBV6-1 to TRBJ1-4; 7 nucleotides match TRBD1. The germline V gene encodes CDR1 MNHNS and CDR2 SASEGT. V lost 2 bases and J lost 14; bases outside the gene matches: 5. This CDR3 region has 12 residues. In nucleotides, the CDR3 is TGTGCCAGCAGTGAACAGGGGGACGAGCTGTTTTTT. It is translated as CASSEQGDELFF.

This clonotype has a handful of counts. V gene TRBV6-2 or TRBV6-3 combines with J gene TRBJ2-1, with TRBD2 matching over 8 bases. The CDR3 length is 15 residues. J gave up 0 bases and V 8 bases, and 6 bases lay outside the gene matches. Germline CDR1 and CDR2: MNHEY and SVGEGT. Here the CDR3 reads CASQSGGSSYNEQFF. The CDR3 bases are TGTGCCAGCCAGAGCGGGGGAAGCTCCTACAATGAGCAGTTCTTC.

The chain couples TRBV2 to TRBJ1-1; tentatively, D is TRBD1 (6 bases). The V gene's germline CDR1 is SNHLY and CDR2 FYNNEI. The CDR3 covers 13 residues. The V end lost 6 bases, the J end lost 10 bases, and 18 bases lay between the germline ends. The CDR3 DNA reads TGTGCCAGCAGGGCTGGACAGCTGACTCGAGCTTTCTTT. Translated: CASRAGQLTRAFF.